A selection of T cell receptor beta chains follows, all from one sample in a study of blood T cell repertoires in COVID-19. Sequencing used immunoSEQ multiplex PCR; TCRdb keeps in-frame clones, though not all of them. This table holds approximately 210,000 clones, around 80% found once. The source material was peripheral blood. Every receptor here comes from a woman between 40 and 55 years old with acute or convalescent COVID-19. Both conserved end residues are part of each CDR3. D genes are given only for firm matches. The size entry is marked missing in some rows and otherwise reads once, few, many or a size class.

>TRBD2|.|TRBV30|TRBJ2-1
TGTGCCTGGAGTGGGGACGGGACTAGTAAGGGCAATGAGCAGTTCTTC
CAWSGDGTSKGNEQFF
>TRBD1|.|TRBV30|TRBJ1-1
TGTGCCTGGACCCAAGACAGGGGAGTTTACACTGAAGCTTTCTTT
CAWTQDRGVYTEAFF
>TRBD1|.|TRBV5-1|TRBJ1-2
TGCGCCAGCAGCCAACAGGGGTGGTTTGGCTACACCTTC
CASSQQGWFGYTF
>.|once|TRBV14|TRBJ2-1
TGTGCCAGCAGCCAAAGGGCTAGCATTAGTGAGCAGTTCTTC
CASSQRASISEQFF
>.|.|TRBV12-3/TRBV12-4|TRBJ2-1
TGTGCCAGCAGTCGACTAGAAAATGAGCAGTTCTTC
CASSRLENEQFF
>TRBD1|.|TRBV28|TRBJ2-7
TGTGCCAGCAGTACTTACAGGGGGCGCAGAGTCGAGCAGTACTTC
CASSTYRGRRVEQYF
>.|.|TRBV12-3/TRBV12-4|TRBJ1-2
TGTGCCAGCAGTGTCGGAGAAGTTGTAGGCTACACCTTC
CASSVGEVVGYTF
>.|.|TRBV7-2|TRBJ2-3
TGTGCCAGCAGCTCAGGGGCTAGGACAGATACGCAGTATTTT
CASSSGARTDTQYF
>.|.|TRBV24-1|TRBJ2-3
TGTGCCACCAGTGATTCGGGAATAGCGGATCGCACAGATACGCAGTATTTT
CATSDSGIADRTDTQYF
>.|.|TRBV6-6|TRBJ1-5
TGTGCCAGCAGTTACTTGGGAGGGTTTCAGCCCCAGCATTTT
CASSYLGGFQPQHF
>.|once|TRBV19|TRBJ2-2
TGTGCCAGTGCCAGGGCGGTTAGCACCGGGGAGCTGTTTTTT
CASARAVSTGELFF
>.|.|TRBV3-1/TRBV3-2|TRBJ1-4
TGTGCCAGCAGCCAAGGGCCAACTAATGAAAAACTGTTTTTT
CASSQGPTNEKLFF
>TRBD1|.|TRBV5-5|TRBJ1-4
TGTGCCAGCAGCCCGCTAGGGGGCACAACTAATGAAAAACTGTTTTTT
CASSPLGGTTNEKLFF
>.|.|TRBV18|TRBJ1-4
TGTGCCAGCTCACCAGGCAGACTGAATGAAAAACTGTTTTTT
CASSPGRLNEKLFF